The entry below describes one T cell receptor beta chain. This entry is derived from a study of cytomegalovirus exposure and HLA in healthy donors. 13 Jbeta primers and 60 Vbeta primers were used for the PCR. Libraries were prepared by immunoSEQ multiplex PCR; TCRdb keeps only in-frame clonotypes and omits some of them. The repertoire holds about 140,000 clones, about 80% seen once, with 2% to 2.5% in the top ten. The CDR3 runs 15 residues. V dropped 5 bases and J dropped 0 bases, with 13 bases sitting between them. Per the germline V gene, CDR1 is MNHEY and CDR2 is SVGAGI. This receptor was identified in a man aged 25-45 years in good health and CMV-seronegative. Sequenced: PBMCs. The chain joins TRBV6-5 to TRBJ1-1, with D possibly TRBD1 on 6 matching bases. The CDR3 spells CASSATGTMNTEAFF. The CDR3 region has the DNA TGTGCCAGCAGTGCAACAGGGACCATGAACACTGAAGCTTTCTTT.